The present entry profiles one TCR beta chain with its context. Analysis of PBMCs was direct, with no culture step. V shed 8 bases and J 0 bases; nucleotides not matched to a gene: 3. Germline CDR1 is SNHLY and CDR2 is FYNNEI. The CDR3 contains 14 residues. This sample was included in a study of neoadjuvant anti-PD-1 for oral cavity cancer. Data came from immunoSEQ multiplex PCR; TCRdb stores just in-frame clones and leaves some out. Of tens of thousands of clones listed, 79% are singletons. Sample: PBMCs, taken before nivolumab (anti-PD-1) treatment. The sequence was obtained from a person aged 35-80 years with oral cavity squamous cell carcinoma. V is TRBV2 and J is TRBJ2-3, with 9 bases matching TRBD2. CDR3 sequence (DNA): TGTGCCAGCGACAGCGGGGGGAGCACAGATACGCAGTATTTT. Protein sequence: CASDSGGSTDTQYF.